This TCR beta chain was captured in a study of blood T cells in healthy people across ages. The CDR3 is 15 amino acids. V gave up 4 bases and J gave up 2 bases; unmatched junction bases: 3. Through a sample-barcoded 5' primer and a J-beta primer mix, a second PCR was run for roughly 6 to 11 cycles. TCRdb re-analysed the 5' RACE reads in MiXCR, keeping a single row per CDR3 protein. The profile shows about 800,000 distinct CDR3 sequences, 20% to 30% of them singletons. This clonotype was found a few times. The same specimen was also included in a second study, on T cells of mothers and their children.

The rearrangement links TRBV12-3 or TRBV12-4 to TRBJ2-3, with TRBD2 matching 10 bases. The sequencing sample was made of blood. The TCR comes from a boy younger than 18 in good health. CDR3 in amino acids: CASSYSGGITDTQYF. The CDR3 DNA is TGTGCCAGCAGTTATAGCGGGGGGATCACAGATACGCAGTATTTT.